Only a few counts were recorded for the clone carrying this T cell receptor (beta chain). Its cognate antigen is unknown. Blood genomic DNA input for TRB amplification was 250-500 ng. Multiplex PCR with BIOMED2 TRB-A/B primer pools amplified TRB rearrangements. From the multiplex PCR reads, TCRdb called clonotypes with MiXCR, one entry per CDR3 protein. The sample contains under 6,500 distinct CDR3 sequences, around 26% of which appear only once. The sample comes from a study of T and B cells in COVID-19 patients. Study-level information: Blood was sampled from COVID-19 patients who were either actively infected or recovered. Findings and caveats of the study: Clonality of TRB repertoires was high in active COVID-19; recovery brought above-healthy diversity and richness.

Germline V CDR1 and CDR2: ENHRY, SYGVKD. The CDR3 is 16 residues long. The junction had 8 bases not matched to a gene; V was cut back by 6 bases and J by 0 bases. The chain employs TRBV10-3 and TRBJ2-4, with 7 bases matching TRBD1. Sequenced: blood. The receptor was isolated from a human donor with active COVID-19. For the CDR3, the DNA is TGTGCCATCAGAGCTGGGGACAGCCTAGCCAAAAACATTCAGTACTTC. Protein sequence: CAIRAGDSLAKNIQYF.